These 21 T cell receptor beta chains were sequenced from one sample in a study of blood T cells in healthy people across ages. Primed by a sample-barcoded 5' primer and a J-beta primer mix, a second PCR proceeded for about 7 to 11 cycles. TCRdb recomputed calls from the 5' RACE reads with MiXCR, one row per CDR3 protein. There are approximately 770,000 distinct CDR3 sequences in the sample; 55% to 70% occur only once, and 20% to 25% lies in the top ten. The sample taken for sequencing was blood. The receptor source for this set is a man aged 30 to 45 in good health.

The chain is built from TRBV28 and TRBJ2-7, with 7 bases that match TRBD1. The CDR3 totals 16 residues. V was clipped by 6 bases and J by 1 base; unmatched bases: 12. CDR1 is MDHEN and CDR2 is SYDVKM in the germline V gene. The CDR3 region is CASRGQQGRRSYEQYF. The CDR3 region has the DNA TGTGCCAGCAGGGGACAACAGGGGAGAAGGTCCTACGAGCAGTACTTC.

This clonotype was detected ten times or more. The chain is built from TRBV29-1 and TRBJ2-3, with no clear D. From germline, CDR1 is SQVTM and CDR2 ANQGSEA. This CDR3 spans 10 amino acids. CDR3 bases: TGCTCGGGCCGCACAGATACGCAGTATTTT. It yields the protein CSGRTDTQYF.

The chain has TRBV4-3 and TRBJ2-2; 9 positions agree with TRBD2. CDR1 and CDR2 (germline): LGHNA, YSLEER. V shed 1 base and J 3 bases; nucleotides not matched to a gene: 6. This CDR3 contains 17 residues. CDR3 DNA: TGCGCCAGCAGCCAAGTAGCACTAGCGGGCGACACCGGGGAGCTGTTTTTT. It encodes CASSQVALAGDTGELFF.

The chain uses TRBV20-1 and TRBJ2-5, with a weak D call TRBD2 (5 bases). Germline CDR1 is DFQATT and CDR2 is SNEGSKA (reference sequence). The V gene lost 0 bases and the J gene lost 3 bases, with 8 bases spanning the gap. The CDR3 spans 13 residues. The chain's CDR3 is CSARDMGEETQYF. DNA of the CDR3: TGCAGTGCTAGAGATATGGGAGAAGAGACCCAGTACTTC.

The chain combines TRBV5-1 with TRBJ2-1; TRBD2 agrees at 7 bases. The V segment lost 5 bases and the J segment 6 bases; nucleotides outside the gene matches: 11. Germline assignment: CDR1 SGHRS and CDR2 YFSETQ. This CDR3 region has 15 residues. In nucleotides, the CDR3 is TGCGCCAGCAGGATCCAGGCTAGCGGTTCCAATGAGCAGTTCTTC. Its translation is CASRIQASGSNEQFF.

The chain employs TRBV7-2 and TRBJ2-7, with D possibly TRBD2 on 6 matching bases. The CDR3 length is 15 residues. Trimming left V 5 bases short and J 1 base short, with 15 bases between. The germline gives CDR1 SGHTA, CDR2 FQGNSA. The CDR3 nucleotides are TGTGCCAGCAGCGTTCGGGGGTCTACATCCTACGAGCAGTACTTC. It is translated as CASSVRGSTSYEQYF.

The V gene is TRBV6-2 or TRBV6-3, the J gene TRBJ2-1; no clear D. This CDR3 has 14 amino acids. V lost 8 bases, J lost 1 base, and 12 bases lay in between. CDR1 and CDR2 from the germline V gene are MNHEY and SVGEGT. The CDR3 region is CASGRPSSYNEQFF. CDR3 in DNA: TGTGCCAGCGGCCGACCTAGTTCCTACAATGAGCAGTTCTTC.

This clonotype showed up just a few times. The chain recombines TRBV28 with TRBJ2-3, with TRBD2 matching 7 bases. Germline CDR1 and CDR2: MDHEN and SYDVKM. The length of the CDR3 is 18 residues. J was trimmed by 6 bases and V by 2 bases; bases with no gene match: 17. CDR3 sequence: CASSLIAATSLPQDTQYF. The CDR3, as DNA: TGTGCCAGCAGTTTAATAGCTGCGACTAGCTTGCCCCAGGATACGCAGTATTTT.

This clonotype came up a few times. The CDR3 loop reads CATSATNSYEQYF. The CDR3 DNA sequence: TGTGCCACCAGTGCCACTAACTCCTACGAGCAGTACTTC. The chain joins TRBV7-2 to TRBJ2-7, with D hard to call. The CDR3 covers 13 residues. Germline CDR1 reads SGHTA; CDR2 reads FQGNSA. Trimming left V 10 bases short and J 0 bases short, with 13 bases between.

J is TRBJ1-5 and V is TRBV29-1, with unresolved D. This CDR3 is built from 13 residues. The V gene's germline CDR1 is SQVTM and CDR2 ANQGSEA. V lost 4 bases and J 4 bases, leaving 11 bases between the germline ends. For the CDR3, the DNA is TGCAGCGTTGTTTATGGACTTAATCAGCCCCAGCATTTT. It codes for CSVVYGLNQPQHF.

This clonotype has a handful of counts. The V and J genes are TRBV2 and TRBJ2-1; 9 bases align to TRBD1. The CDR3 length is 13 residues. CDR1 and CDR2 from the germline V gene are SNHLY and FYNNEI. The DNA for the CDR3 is TGTCCCTTAACAGGGGGCGGCTACAATGAGCAGTTCTTC. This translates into CPLTGGGYNEQFF. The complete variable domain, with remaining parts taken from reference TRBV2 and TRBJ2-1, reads EPEVTQTPSHQVTQMGQEVILRCVPISNHLYFYWYRQILGQKVEFLVSFYNNEISEKSEIFDDQFSVERPDGSNFTLKIRSTKLEDSAMYFCPLTGGGYNEQFFGPGTRLTVL.

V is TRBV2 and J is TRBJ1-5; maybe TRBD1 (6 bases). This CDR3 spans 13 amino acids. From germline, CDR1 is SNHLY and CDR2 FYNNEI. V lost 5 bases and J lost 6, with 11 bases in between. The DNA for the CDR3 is TGTGCCAGCAGTTACAGGGAAATTCAGCCCCAGCATTTT. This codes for CASSYREIQPQHF.

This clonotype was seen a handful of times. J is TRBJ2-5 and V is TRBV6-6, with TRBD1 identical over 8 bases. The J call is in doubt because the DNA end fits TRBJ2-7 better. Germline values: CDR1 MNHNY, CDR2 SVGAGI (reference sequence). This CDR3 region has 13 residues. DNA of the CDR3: TGTGCCAGCAGGTTGGACAGGGAGTACGAGCAGTACTTC. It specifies CASRLDREYEQYF.

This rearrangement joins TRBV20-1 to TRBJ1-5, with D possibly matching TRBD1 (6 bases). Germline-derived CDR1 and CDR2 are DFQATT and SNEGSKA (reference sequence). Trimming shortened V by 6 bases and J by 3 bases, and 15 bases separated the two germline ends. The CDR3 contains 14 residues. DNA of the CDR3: TGCAGTGCCCGAGGGGGGAGTGACAATCAGCCCCAGCATTTT. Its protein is CSARGGSDNQPQHF.

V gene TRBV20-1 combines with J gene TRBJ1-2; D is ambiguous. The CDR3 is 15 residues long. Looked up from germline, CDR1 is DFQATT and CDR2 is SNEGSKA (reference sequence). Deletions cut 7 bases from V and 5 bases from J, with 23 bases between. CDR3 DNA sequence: TGCAGTGTCGACGTGGGCGGCCCTTATCGGTATGGCTACACCTTC. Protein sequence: CSVDVGGPYRYGYTF.

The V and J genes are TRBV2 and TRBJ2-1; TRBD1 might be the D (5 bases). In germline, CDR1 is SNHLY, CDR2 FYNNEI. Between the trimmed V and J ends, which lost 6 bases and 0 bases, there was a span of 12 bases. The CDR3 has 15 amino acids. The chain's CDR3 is CASRMTANSYNEQFF. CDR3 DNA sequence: TGTGCCAGCAGAATGACAGCCAACTCCTACAATGAGCAGTTCTTC.

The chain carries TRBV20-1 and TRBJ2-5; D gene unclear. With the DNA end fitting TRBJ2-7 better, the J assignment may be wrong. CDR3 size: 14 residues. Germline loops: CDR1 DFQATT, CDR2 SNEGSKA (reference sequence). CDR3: CSMLGAKWISEQYF. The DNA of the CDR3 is TGCAGTATGCTAGGAGCCAAGTGGATCAGCGAGCAGTACTTC.

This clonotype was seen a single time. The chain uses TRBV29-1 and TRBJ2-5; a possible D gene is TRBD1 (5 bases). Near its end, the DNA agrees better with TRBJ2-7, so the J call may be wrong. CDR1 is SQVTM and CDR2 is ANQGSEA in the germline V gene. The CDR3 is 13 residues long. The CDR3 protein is CSGEWGFSDEQYF. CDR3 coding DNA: TGCAGCGGTGAGTGGGGCTTTAGTGACGAGCAGTACTTC.

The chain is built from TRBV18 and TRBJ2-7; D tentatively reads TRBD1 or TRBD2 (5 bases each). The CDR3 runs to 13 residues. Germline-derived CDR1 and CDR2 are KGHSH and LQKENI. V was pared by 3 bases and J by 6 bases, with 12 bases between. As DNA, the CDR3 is TGTGCCAGCTCACCCGGGGCTTCGGGCGAGCAGTACTTC. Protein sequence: CASSPGASGEQYF.

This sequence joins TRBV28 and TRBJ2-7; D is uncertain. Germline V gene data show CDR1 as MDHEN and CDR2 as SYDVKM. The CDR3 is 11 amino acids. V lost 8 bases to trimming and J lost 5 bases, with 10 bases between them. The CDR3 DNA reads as TGTGCCAGCCAGAGTCTACACGAGCAGTACTTC. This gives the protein CASQSLHEQYF.

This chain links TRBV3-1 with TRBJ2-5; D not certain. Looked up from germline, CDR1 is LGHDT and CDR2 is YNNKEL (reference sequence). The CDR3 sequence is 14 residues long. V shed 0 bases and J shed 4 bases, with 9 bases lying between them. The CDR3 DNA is TGTGCCAGCAGCCAAGAGCTCCCCCCAGAGACCCAGTACTTC. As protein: CASSQELPPETQYF.